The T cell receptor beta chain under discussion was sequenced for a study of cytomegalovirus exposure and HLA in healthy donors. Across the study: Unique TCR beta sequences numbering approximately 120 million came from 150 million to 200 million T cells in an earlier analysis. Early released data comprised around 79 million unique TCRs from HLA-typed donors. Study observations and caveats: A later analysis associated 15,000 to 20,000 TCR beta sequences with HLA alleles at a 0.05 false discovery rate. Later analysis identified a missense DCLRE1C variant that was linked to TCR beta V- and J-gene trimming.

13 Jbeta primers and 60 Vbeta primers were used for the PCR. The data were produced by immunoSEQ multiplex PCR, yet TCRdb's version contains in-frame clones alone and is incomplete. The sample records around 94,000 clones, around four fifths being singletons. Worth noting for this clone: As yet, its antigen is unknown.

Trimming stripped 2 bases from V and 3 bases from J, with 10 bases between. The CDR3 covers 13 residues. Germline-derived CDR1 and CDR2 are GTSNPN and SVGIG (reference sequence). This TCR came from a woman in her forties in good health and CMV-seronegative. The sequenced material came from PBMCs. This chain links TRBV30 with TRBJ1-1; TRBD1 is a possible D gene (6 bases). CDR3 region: CAWSSRGDTEAFF. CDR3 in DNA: TGTGCCTGGAGTTCCAGGGGAGACACTGAAGCTTTCTTT. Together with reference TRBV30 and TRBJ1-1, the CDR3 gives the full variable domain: SQTIHQWPATLVQPVGSPLSLECTVEGTSNPNLYWYRQAAGRGLQLLFYSVGIGQISSEVPQNLSASRPQDRQFILSSKKLLLSDSGFYLCAWSSRGDTEAFFGQGTRLTVV.